The T cell receptor beta chain described here comes from a study of blood T cell repertoires in COVID-19. Study information: COVID-19 samples collected from the United States, Italy and Spain covered acute and convalescent phases. PBMCs, B-cell-depleted T cells, or T cells were the source of the cDNA or gDNA that made up the material.

The CDR3 covers 13 residues. In germline, CDR1 is MDHEN, CDR2 SYDVKM. As to this clone: An end of the junction does not agree with germline; a read error may underlie this.

Authors' data handling: Nucleated cell counts were estimated from reference gene primer amplification. Assay used: immunoSEQ multiplex PCR; TCRdb lists only in-frame clones, some missing. D and trimming come from the DNA, and the V and J calls and clone size come from that table. Counted here are 70,000 or so clones, about 87% occurring once; the ten biggest clones make up 6.5% to 7.5%. The V and J genes are TRBV28 and TRBJ1-2; D unclear. Input material: peripheral blood. The sequence was collected from a woman older than 75 with active COVID-19. Written as DNA, the CDR3 is TGTGCCAGCAGTTTCCGGACTAATTATGGCTACACCTTC. This gives the protein CASSFRTNYGYTF.